These 21 T cell receptor beta chains were all obtained from the same sample, sequenced in a study of blood T cell repertoires in COVID-19. Sequenced by immunoSEQ multiplex PCR; TCRdb stores in-frame clones only, minus some. Of about 150,000 clones detected, approximately 86% appear once; the ten largest clones hold more than 2%. The specimen was peripheral blood. The receptors originated from a woman aged 70-85 years with acute or convalescent COVID-19.

This chain joins TRBV19 and TRBJ2-2; D remains unclear. Germline loops: CDR1 LNHDA, CDR2 SQIVND (reference sequence). CDR3 size: 14 residues. The V gene lost 8 bases and the J gene lost 1 base, with 11 bases spanning the gap. The CDR3 DNA is TGTGCCAGTCAACCCCCTATGAACACCGGGGAGCTGTTTTTT. Translating gives CASQPPMNTGELFF.

The rearrangement links TRBV25-1 to TRBJ1-1, with TRBD1 as a possible D gene (6 bases). The CDR3 loop spans 14 amino acids. Trimming removed 4 bases at V and 4 bases at J, with 13 bases between. Germline-derived CDR1 and CDR2 are MGHDK and SYGVNS. CDR3 sequence: CASSAQTGFTEAFF. DNA of the CDR3: TGTGCCAGCAGTGCTCAGACAGGATTCACTGAAGCTTTCTTT.

The rearrangement joins TRBV10-2 to TRBJ2-1; D unclear. CDR3 length: 12 amino acids. Trimming stripped 2 bases from V and 5 bases from J, with 4 bases between. Germline assignment: CDR1 WSHSY and CDR2 SAAADI. CDR3 protein: CASSETNNEQFF. The CDR3 DNA reads as TGCGCCAGCAGTGAGACTAACAATGAGCAGTTCTTC.

The rearrangement uses TRBV5-1 and TRBJ2-1; possibly TRBD2 for D (6 bases). V was pared by 4 bases and J by 8 bases, with 16 bases between. The CDR3 sequence is 14 residues long. Germline V lookup: CDR1 SGHRS, CDR2 YFSETQ. The CDR3 sequence: CASSPGGSGHEQFF. DNA of the CDR3: TGCGCCAGCAGCCCCGGTGGTAGCGGTCATGAGCAGTTCTTC. Combining the CDR3 with reference TRBV5-1 and TRBJ2-1 gives the whole variable domain KAGVTQTPRYLIKTRGQQVTLSCSPISGHRSVSWYQQTPGQGLQFLFEYFSETQRNKGNFPGRFSGRQFSNSRSEMNVSTLELGDSALYLCASSPGGSGHEQFFGPGTRLTVL.

The gene calls are TRBV15 and TRBJ1-5; tentative D call: TRBD1 (5 bases). The V gene lost 6 bases and the J gene lost 7 bases, with 16 bases spanning the gap. The CDR3 has 14 residues. Germline CDR1 LNHNV, CDR2 YYDKDF (reference sequence). The CDR3 coding sequence is TGTGCCACCAGGGCTACAGGATCTGGCCAGCCCCAGCATTTT. The encoded protein is CATRATGSGQPQHF.

The rearrangement links TRBV3-1 (or the pseudogene TRBV3-2) to TRBJ1-3; maybe TRBD1 (6 bases). CDR3 length: 14 residues. CDR1 and CDR2 from the germline V gene are LGHDT and YNNKEL (reference sequence). Trimming removed 1 base at V and 4 bases at J, with 8 bases between. The CDR3 sequence: CASSQGDIGNTIYF. The CDR3 DNA reads TGTGCCAGCAGCCAAGGGGACATCGGAAACACCATATATTTT.

The chain recombines TRBV5-6 with TRBJ1-2, with 7 bases matching TRBD1. This CDR3 contains 13 residues. Germline V gene data show CDR1 as SGHDT and CDR2 as YYEEEE. V was pared by 1 base and J by 3 bases, with 0 bases of the junction left unmatched. The CDR3, as DNA: TGTGCCAGCAGCTTGCAGGGGGACTATGGCTACACCTTC. Protein sequence: CASSLQGDYGYTF.

This sequence joins TRBV9 and TRBJ2-7; 9 nucleotides agree with TRBD1. The CDR3 is 13 amino acids. The V segment lost 4 bases and the J segment 4 bases; nucleotides outside the gene matches: 3. The germline CDR1 and CDR2 sequences are SGDLS and YYNGEE. This CDR3 reads CASSNGQGYEQYF. In DNA form, the CDR3 reads TGTGCCAGCAGCAACGGACAGGGGTACGAGCAGTACTTC.

This clone has a handful of counts. This rearrangement joins TRBV7-9 to TRBJ1-1, with a possible D match to TRBD1 (6 bases). CDR3 length: 14 amino acids. V shed 5 bases and J shed 3 bases, with 13 bases lying between them. Germline V gene lookup returns CDR1 SEHNR and CDR2 FQNEAQ (reference sequence). The CDR3 region is CASSLQYRDTEAFF. The CDR3 region has the DNA TGTGCCAGCAGCCTCCAATACAGGGACACTGAAGCTTTCTTT.

This sequence joins TRBV5-1 and TRBJ1-1, with D perhaps matching TRBD1 (6 bases). The CDR3 is made up of 14 amino acids. Looked up from germline, CDR1 is SGHRS and CDR2 is YFSETQ. V shed 4 bases and J shed 4 bases, with 14 bases lying between them. The CDR3 spells CASSEQGGPTEAFF. In DNA form, the CDR3 reads TGCGCCAGCAGCGAACAAGGGGGACCCACTGAAGCTTTCTTT.

The rearrangement uses TRBV5-6 and TRBJ1-1, with 10 positions matching TRBD1. Germline V CDR1 and CDR2: SGHDT, YYEEEE. The CDR3 length is 15 residues. Losses at the gene ends were 4 bases for V and 5 bases for J; bases not matched to a gene: 8. The CDR3 is CASSAGDRGWTEAFF. In nucleotides, the CDR3 is TGTGCCAGCAGCGCAGGGGACAGGGGATGGACTGAAGCTTTCTTT.

The chain couples TRBV4-3 to TRBJ2-7; the match to TRBD1 covers 10 bases. The CDR3 covers 13 residues. CDR1 LGHNA and CDR2 YSLEER come from the germline V gene. Trimming removed 3 bases from V and 9 bases from J; junction bases left unmatched: 5. The CDR3, as DNA: TGCGCCAGCAGCCAGAACCGGGACAGGGGGCAGTACTTC. It translates to CASSQNRDRGQYF.

The V gene is TRBV19, the J gene TRBJ2-7; 9 bases are a match to TRBD1. This CDR3 contains 14 residues. The ends lost 5 bases at V and 2 bases at J; junction bases unmatched: 4. Germline-derived CDR1 and CDR2 are LNHDA and SQIVND (reference sequence). CDR3 in amino acids: CASSPRTGAYEQYF. CDR3 nucleotides: TGTGCCAGTAGTCCGCGGACAGGGGCCTACGAGCAGTACTTC.

This chain joins TRBV7-2 and TRBJ2-1, with D possibly being TRBD2 (5 bases). V lost 6 bases and J 3 bases, leaving 9 bases between the germline ends. CDR3 length equals 13 residues. Germline assignment: CDR1 SGHTA and CDR2 FQGNSA. The CDR3 nucleotides are TGTGCCAGCAGTATAGGGAGCTACAATGAGCAGTTCTTC. Translating it yields CASSIGSYNEQFF.

This chain links TRBV6-5 with TRBJ1-5; TRBD1 might be the D (5 bases). The length of the CDR3 is 14 residues. The germline V gene encodes CDR1 MNHEY and CDR2 SVGAGI. V was trimmed by 9 bases and J by 0 bases, leaving 12 bases between them. The CDR3 loop reads CASRTSYSNQPQHF. The CDR3 DNA follows: TGTGCCAGTCGGACATCTTATAGCAATCAGCCCCAGCATTTT.

The V gene is TRBV6-1, the J gene TRBJ1-4; D unclear. Germline V lookup: CDR1 MNHNS, CDR2 SASEGT. The V end was cut by 2 bases, the J end by 4 bases, with 11 bases between. This CDR3 spans 15 amino acids. CDR3 protein: CASSETGKHNEKLFF. For the CDR3, the DNA is TGTGCCAGCAGTGAAACGGGGAAGCATAATGAAAAACTGTTTTTT.

CDR3 DNA: TGTGCCAGCAGTTTATGGGGCCGGGAGAATCAGCCCCAGCATTTT. It translates to CASSLWGRENQPQHF. The chain links TRBV28 to TRBJ1-5; D is ambiguous. CDR1 is MDHEN, CDR2 SYDVKM, per germline. CDR3 size: 15 residues. V lost 0 bases and J 4 bases, leaving 10 bases between the germline ends.

The chain combines TRBV20-1 with TRBJ1-5; no firm D call. The germline V gene has CDR1 DFQATT and CDR2 SNEGSKA (reference sequence). This CDR3 has 14 residues. V lost 3 bases, J lost 3 bases, and 12 bases lay in between. The CDR3 loop is CSASARLHNQPQHF. The CDR3 DNA sequence: TGCAGTGCTAGTGCCAGGTTGCACAATCAGCCCCAGCATTTT.

This chain connects TRBV14 to TRBJ1-2; 9 nucleotides agree with TRBD1. From germline, CDR1 is SGHDN and CDR2 FVKESK. V was clipped by 4 bases and J by 7 bases; unmatched bases: 13. This CDR3 is 16 amino acids long. In nucleotides, the CDR3 is TGTGCCAGCAGCCCAGTCCCGGGACAGGGATCGGGTGGCTACACCTTC. Translation: CASSPVPGQGSGGYTF.

V and J are TRBV13 and TRBJ2-7; D gene unclear. V was trimmed by 1 base and J by 3 bases, leaving 16 bases between them. There are 16 residues in the CDR3. Germline CDR1 PRHDT, CDR2 FYEKMQ (reference sequence). DNA of the CDR3: TGTGCCAGCAGCTTAGTCCTTTCTGTGGCCAGCTACGAGCAGTACGTC. It is translated as CASSLVLSVASYEQYV.

The V gene is TRBV11-3, the J gene TRBJ2-1, with D unclear. CDR3 length: 15 amino acids. With 1 base removed from V and 5 bases from J, the gap between germline ends came to 12 bases. Germline values: CDR1 SGHNT, CDR2 YENEEA. The CDR3 region has the DNA TGTGCCAGCAGCTTAGGCTTTTCTGAGCACAATGAGCAGTTCTTC. This encodes CASSLGFSEHNEQFF.